What follows are 8 T cell receptor beta chains derived from one specimen sequenced in a study of human T cells and chemical hapten exposure. TCRdb re-called the RACE reads with MiXCR, one entry per CDR3 protein. Of about 90,000 distinct CDR3 sequences detected, approximately 11% appear once; the ten largest clones hold approximately 1.1%. Time point indicated: patch test 3, about 24 weeks after DPC sensitization. The treatment denotes: therapeutic diphenylcyclopropenone sensitization with weekly scalp DPC. Sequenced here: whole blood, sampled in connection with sensitization to the hapten diphenylcyclopropenone (DPC). The receptor source for this set is a woman in her twenties or thirties with alopecia areata. Some clones in this sample may be carry-over from other donors' samples.

The V gene is TRBV15, the J gene TRBJ2-7; the D call may be TRBD1 or TRBD2 (5 bases each). The CDR3 length is 15 residues. The V and J ends lost 0 bases and 5 bases respectively, with 14 bases between them. Germline lookup yields CDR1 LNHNV and CDR2 YYDKDF (reference sequence). The CDR3: CATSRDRRDGHEQYF. Here the CDR3 DNA reads TGTGCCACCAGCAGAGATAGAAGGGACGGCCACGAGCAGTACTTC.

Comment on this clonotype: Mismatch with germline at one junction end may stem from a read error. The chain recombines TRBV6-2 or TRBV6-3 with TRBJ2-1; 10 positions match TRBD2. Germline CDR1 reads MNHEY; CDR2 reads SVGEGT. This CDR3 region has 15 residues. The chain's CDR3 is CVSSSGRTRSNEQFF. The CDR3 bases are TGTGTCAGCAGTAGCGGGAGGACCCGGTCCAATGAGCAGTTCTTC.

V and J are TRBV10-3 and TRBJ2-1; D remains ambiguous. The CDR3 covers 11 residues. V was pared by 8 bases and J by 8 bases, with 10 bases between. Germline-derived CDR1 and CDR2 are ENHRY and SYGVKD. CDR3 in DNA: TGTGCCATCCTTAGGGCGGATGAGCAGTTCTTC. It encodes CAILRADEQFF.

This clonotype was recorded many times. The CDR3 loop reads CSARRWLEETQYF. The CDR3 nucleotides are TGCAGTGCTAGACGGTGGCTGGAAGAGACCCAGTACTTC. The chain uses TRBV20-1 and TRBJ2-5; the D is unclear. Germline CDR1 DFQATT, CDR2 SNEGSKA (reference sequence). The CDR3 is 13 residues long. V dropped 2 bases and J dropped 3 bases, with 10 bases sitting between them.

This clonotype has just one count. This is likely a read error, given that the CDR3 carries no conserved phenylalanine or tryptophan at its end. This rearrangement joins TRBV6-2 or TRBV6-3 to TRBJ1-2; 7 bases match TRBD1. Germline CDR1 reads MNHEY; CDR2 reads SVGEGT. V trimming: 6 bases; J trimming: 2 bases; junction bases outside the gene matches: 9. The CDR3 sequence is 15 residues long. The CDR3 nucleotides read TGTGCCAGCAGACCATCCGGACAGGTCAACTATGGCTACACCTAC. Protein: CASRPSGQVNYGYTY.

This clonotype has more than one count but fewer than ten. V and J are TRBV28 and TRBJ2-5; a possible D gene is TRBD1 (6 bases). The germline CDR1 and CDR2 sequences are MDHEN and SYDVKM. The CDR3 covers 13 residues. Trimming left V 6 bases short and J 2 bases short, with 10 bases between. In DNA form, the CDR3 reads TGTGCCAGCAGAGGACAGTCTCAAGAGACCCAGTACTTC. It is translated as CASRGQSQETQYF. The full variable domain, rest sourced from reference TRBV28 and TRBJ2-5, is DVKVTQSSRYLVKRTGEKVFLECVQDMDHENMFWYRQDPGLGLRLIYFSYDVKMKEKGDIPEGYSVSREKKERFSLILESASTNQTSMYLCASRGQSQETQYFGPGTRLLVL.

This clonotype was found a few times. The CDR3 DNA follows: TGTGCCAGCAGGCACTCCAGGGGATCGGACGAGCAGTACTTC. Translating it yields CASRHSRGSDEQYF. V gene TRBV11-2 combines with J gene TRBJ2-7; TRBD1 might be the D (6 bases). The CDR3 sequence is 14 residues long. CDR1 SGHAT and CDR2 FQNNGV come from the germline V gene. V lost 6 bases and J lost 5, with 17 bases in between.

This CDR3 is CASSLAGDYGYTF. CDR3 sequence (DNA): TGTGCCAGCAGCTTAGCAGGGGATTATGGCTACACCTTC. This sequence joins TRBV7-2 and TRBJ1-2; D possibly corresponds to TRBD1 (5 bases). V lost 0 bases to trimming and J lost 5 bases, with 7 bases between them. CDR1 and CDR2 (germline): SGHTA, FQGNSA. CDR3 length: 13 residues.